The 11 T cell receptor beta chains listed next were all sequenced from one sample in a study of human CD8 memory T cell subsets. Libraries of TCR beta chains were produced by 5' RACE (UMI-labeled). A single record per CDR3 protein comes from TCRdb applying MiXCR to the 5' RACE reads. Among fewer than 8,500 distinct CDR3 sequences, about 3.9% were seen once, and the ten largest hold 35% to 40%. Sequenced input: CD8+ T cells from PBMCs. These TCRs come from a human donor in good health.

In this sample, this clonotype is medium-sized. The CDR3 reads CASSSTGATEAFF. As DNA, the CDR3 is TGTGCCAGCAGTTCTACAGGGGCCACTGAAGCTTTCTTT. The chain is built from TRBV6-5 and TRBJ1-1, with 7 positions matching TRBD1. This CDR3 contains 13 residues. Trimming at V came to 4 bases and at J to 4 bases, leaving 3 bases not matched to a gene. The germline gives CDR1 MNHEY, CDR2 SVGAGI.

The rearrangement uses TRBV7-9 and TRBJ2-3; D possibly corresponds to TRBD1 (5 bases). The V gene lost 1 base and the J gene lost 10 bases, with 18 bases spanning the gap. Germline V lookup: CDR1 SEHNR, CDR2 FQNEAQ (reference sequence). This CDR3 spans 15 amino acids. The CDR3 nucleotides are TGTGCCAGCAGCTTAGACAGCCAGGGTTCCGATCCGCAGTATTTT. It is translated as CASSLDSQGSDPQYF.

The chain carries TRBV7-8 and TRBJ1-2, with 8 nucleotides matching TRBD1. CDR1 and CDR2 (germline): SGHVS, FQNEAQ. The CDR3 sequence is 15 residues long. The V segment lost 5 bases and the J segment 6 bases; nucleotides outside the gene matches: 11. The CDR3 loop is CASSARTGKTDGYTF. The CDR3 DNA reads TGTGCCAGCAGCGCTCGGACAGGGAAGACTGATGGCTACACCTTC.

The V and J genes are TRBV11-2 and TRBJ2-1; D may be TRBD2 (5 bases). The CDR3 loop spans 14 amino acids. The germline V gene encodes CDR1 SGHAT and CDR2 FQNNGV. With 3 bases removed from V and 0 bases from J, the gap between germline ends came to 6 bases. CDR3 protein: CASSFEGSYNEQFF. The DNA of the CDR3 is TGTGCCAGCAGCTTTGAGGGCTCCTACAATGAGCAGTTCTTC.

There are many counts of this clonotype. The rearrangement joins TRBV13 to TRBJ1-5, with 7 bases identical to TRBD1. CDR1 is PRHDT and CDR2 is FYEKMQ in the germline V gene (reference sequence). The CDR3 contains 14 residues. The V segment lost 4 bases and the J segment 7 bases; nucleotides outside the gene matches: 7. In DNA form, the CDR3 reads TGTGCCAGCAGCTACAGACAGGGAGGGCAGCCCCAGCATTTT. Amino acid sequence: CASSYRQGGQPQHF.

By its share, this clonotype is medium-sized. The DNA of the CDR3 is TGCAGTGCTACGCCAATCGGACAGCTCTTATATGGCTACACCTTC. The encoded protein is CSATPIGQLLYGYTF. V usage is TRBV20-1 and J usage is TRBJ1-2, with a weak D call TRBD1 (6 bases). Germline assignment: CDR1 DFQATT and CDR2 SNEGSKA (reference sequence). V dropped 4 bases and J dropped 5 bases, with 20 bases sitting between them. This CDR3 contains 15 residues.

This clonotype was found many times. J is TRBJ2-1 and V is TRBV6-2 or TRBV6-3; D might be TRBD2 (5 bases). This CDR3 is 15 amino acids long. V shed 5 bases and J shed 0 bases, with 11 bases lying between them. Germline V lookup: CDR1 MNHEY, CDR2 SVGEGT. CDR3: CASSPGERSYNEQFF. The DNA for the CDR3 is TGTGCCAGCAGTCCCGGGGAACGCTCCTACAATGAGCAGTTCTTC.

This sequence joins TRBV7-9 and TRBJ2-5, with 10 bases aligning to TRBD1. Germline-derived CDR1 and CDR2 are SEHNR and FQNEAQ (reference sequence). With 0 bases clipped from V and 8 bases from J, the junction kept 9 bases outside the gene matches. This CDR3 has 16 amino acids. The CDR3 DNA reads as TGTGCCAGCAGCTTAGCCGGGGACAGGGGTGAAGGAACCCAGTACTTC. Protein product: CASSLAGDRGEGTQYF.

This clonotype appeared many times. The chain combines TRBV9 with TRBJ2-1; D possibly corresponds to TRBD1 (6 bases). Per the germline V gene, CDR1 is SGDLS and CDR2 is YYNGEE. Trimming cost V 4 bases and J 1 base, with 18 bases left between them. The length of the CDR3 is 17 residues. Here the CDR3 reads CASSSRPDRSSYNEQFF. In nucleotides, the CDR3 is TGTGCCAGCAGCTCACGACCCGACAGGTCTTCCTACAATGAGCAGTTCTTC.

As to this clonotype: Possible read error: a much larger clone is one base away. The rearrangement joins TRBV20-1 to TRBJ2-7, with TRBD2 matching over 7 bases. The CDR3 consists of 15 residues. Trimming cost V 0 bases and J 10 bases; bases outside gene matches: 15. Germline V gene lookup returns CDR1 DFQATT and CDR2 SNEGSKA (reference sequence). This CDR3 is CSARDPSLAAADQYF. The CDR3 coding sequence is TGCAGTGCTAGAGATCCGAGCCTAGCGGCTGCCGACCAGTACTTC.

V gene TRBV6-2 or TRBV6-3 combines with J gene TRBJ2-1, with D possibly TRBD1 on 5 matching bases. Germline CDR1 is MNHEY and CDR2 is SVGEGT. This CDR3 region has 12 residues. V lost 7 bases and J 12 bases, leaving 16 bases between the germline ends. The CDR3 spells CASTQGAAWQFF. In DNA form, the CDR3 reads TGTGCCAGCACCCAAGGGGCAGCGTGGCAGTTCTTC.